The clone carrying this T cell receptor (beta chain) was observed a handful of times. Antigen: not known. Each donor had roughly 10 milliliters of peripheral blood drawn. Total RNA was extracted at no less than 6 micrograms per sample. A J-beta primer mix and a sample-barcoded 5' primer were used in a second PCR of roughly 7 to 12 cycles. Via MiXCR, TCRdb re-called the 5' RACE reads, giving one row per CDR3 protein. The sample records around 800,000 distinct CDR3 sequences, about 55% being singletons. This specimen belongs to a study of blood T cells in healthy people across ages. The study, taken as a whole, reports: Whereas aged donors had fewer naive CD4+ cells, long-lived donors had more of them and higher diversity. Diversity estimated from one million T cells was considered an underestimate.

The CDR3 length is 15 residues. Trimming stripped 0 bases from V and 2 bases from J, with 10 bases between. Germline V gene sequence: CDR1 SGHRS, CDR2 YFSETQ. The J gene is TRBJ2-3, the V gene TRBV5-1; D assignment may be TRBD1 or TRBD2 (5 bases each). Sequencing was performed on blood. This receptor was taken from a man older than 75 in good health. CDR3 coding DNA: TGCGCCAGCAGCTTGGAGGGACGGGACACAGATACGCAGTATTTT. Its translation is CASSLEGRDTDTQYF.